This TCR beta chain was captured by sequencing in a study of blood T cell repertoires in COVID-19. As for the study in general: Some COVID-19 samples were acute and others convalescent; all came from the United States, Italy and Spain.

Germline V gives CDR1 SGHRS, CDR2 YFSETQ. The CDR3 has 14 residues. Trimming left V 1 base short and J 6 bases short, with 13 bases between. The study drew participants aged about 18 to 90 years from some 24 US areas. Participants were placed into cohorts based on the clinical history they reported. In the source study's methods: The authors estimated nucleated cell counts from reference gene primer amplification. This table comes from immunoSEQ multiplex PCR, and its TCRdb copy is limited to in-frame clones, with some not included. V, J and clone size reflect that table, while D and trimming were determined from the DNA. In the table there are a few hundred thousand clones, approximately 90% of which are singletons.

The rearrangement joins TRBV5-1 to TRBJ1-1; perhaps TRBD1 as D (6 bases). The sequencing sample was made of PBMCs or T cells enriched from blood (not recorded which). This TCR came from a woman between 40 and 50 years old with acute COVID-19. The CDR3 sequence is CASSLYGGEAEAFF. The CDR3 DNA follows: TGCGCCAGCAGCTTGTATGGGGGCGAGGCTGAAGCTTTCTTT. Looking up the rest from reference TRBV5-1 and TRBJ1-1 gives the full variable domain: KAGVTQTPRYLIKTRGQQVTLSCSPISGHRSVSWYQQTPGQGLQFLFEYFSETQRNKGNFPGRFSGRQFSNSRSEMNVSTLELGDSALYLCASSLYGGEAEAFFGQGTRLTVV.